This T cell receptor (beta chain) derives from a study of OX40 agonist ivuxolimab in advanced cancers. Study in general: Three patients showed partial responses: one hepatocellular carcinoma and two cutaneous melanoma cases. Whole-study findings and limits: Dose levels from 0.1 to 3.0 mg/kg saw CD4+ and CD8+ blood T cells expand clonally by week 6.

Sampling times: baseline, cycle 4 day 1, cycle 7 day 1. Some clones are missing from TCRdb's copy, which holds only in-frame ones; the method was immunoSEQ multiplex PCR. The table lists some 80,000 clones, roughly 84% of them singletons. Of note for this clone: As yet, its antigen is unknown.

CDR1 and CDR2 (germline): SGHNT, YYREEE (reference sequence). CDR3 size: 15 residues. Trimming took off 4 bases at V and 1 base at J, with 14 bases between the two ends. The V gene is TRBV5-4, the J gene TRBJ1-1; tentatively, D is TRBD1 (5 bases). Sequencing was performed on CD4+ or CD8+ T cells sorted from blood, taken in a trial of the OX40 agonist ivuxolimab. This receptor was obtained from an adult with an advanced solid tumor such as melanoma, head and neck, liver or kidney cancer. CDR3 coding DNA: TGTGCCAGCAGCCCAGGAAAGGGGCCGAACACTGAAGCTTTCTTT. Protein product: CASSPGKGPNTEAFF.